This paragraph reports one T cell receptor beta chain. Losses at the gene ends were 5 bases for V and 6 bases for J; bases not matched to a gene: 9. The CDR3 has 14 residues. From germline, CDR1 is GTSNPN and CDR2 SVGIG (reference sequence). Stated treatment: oral pan-JAK inhibitor, 5-10 mg twice daily. These data come from a study of CD8+ T cells in alopecia areata. In each case, RNA was isolated and then reverse transcribed into cDNA as the sequencing template. Only in-frame clones appear in the TCRdb table, and some are missing; sequencing was by immunoSEQ multiplex PCR. The table includes some 200,000 clones, roughly 44% detected once.

The source material was CD4+ T cells sorted from blood, sampled at roughly week 38, from a patient treated with tofacitinib. The TCR comes from a human donor with alopecia areata. The chain couples TRBV30 to TRBJ2-5, with 10 bases that match TRBD1. CDR3: CAWGLRDRGQTQYF. The CDR3 DNA reads TGTGCCTGGGGGCTCCGGGACAGGGGTCAGACCCAGTACTTC.